This T cell receptor beta chain is from a study of response to subunit inactivated influenza vaccine. Findings and limits, study-wide: After each seasonal influenza vaccination, few new T cells are recruited, the authors suggested.

The germline CDR1 and CDR2 sequences are LGHNT and FRNRAP. There are 18 residues in the CDR3. Trimming removed 0 bases from V and 4 bases from J, with 18 bases in between. This clonotype occurred a few times. Antigen: not known. TCRdb redid the calling of the RT-PCR reads with MiXCR, one entry per CDR3 protein. The sample holds some 180,000 distinct CDR3 sequences, about a tenth seen once. This clonotype was sampled from a man in his fifties who received an inactivated influenza vaccine. The chain employs TRBV12-5 and TRBJ2-2; D may be TRBD1 (6 bases). The sequenced sample was non-naive T cells sorted from PBMCs, obtained on the day of vaccination. Written as DNA, the CDR3 is TGTGCTAGTGGTTTGGTAGGCTTGACAGGCTCGGGCACCGGGGAGCTGTTTTTT. This sequence encodes CASGLVGLTGSGTGELFF.